The sequence of this TCR beta chain was determined in a study of cytomegalovirus exposure and HLA in healthy donors. Findings of the study overall: Both high specificity and high sensitivity reportedly marked the classifier's diagnosis of cytomegalovirus status. Cytomegalovirus association was assigned to over 150 TCR beta chains. The records held CMV serostatus as the only immune exposure information.

Looked up from germline, CDR1 is MRHNA and CDR2 is SNTAGT. The CDR3 is made up of 13 amino acids. Trimming left V 5 bases short and J 0 bases short, with 7 bases between. With 60 Vbeta and 13 Jbeta primers, the PCR was carried out. Only in-frame clones appear in the TCRdb table, and some are missing; sequencing was by immunoSEQ multiplex PCR. The data hold about 36,000 clones, with 60% to 75% observed a single time. In its sample, this clone was seen a few times. Its matching antigen is unknown. V gene TRBV6-4 combines with J gene TRBJ1-1; D call uncertain. The origin of this receptor is a man aged 25 to 45 in good health and CMV-seronegative. Sequencing was carried out using PBMCs. In DNA, the CDR3 is TGTGCCAGCAGTTCTATGGTGAACACTGAAGCTTTCTTT. Protein sequence: CASSSMVNTEAFF.